These 14 T cell receptor beta chains share one sample of origin, sequenced in a study of blood T cell repertoires in COVID-19. TCRdb's copy holds only in-frame clones and misses some; the assay was immunoSEQ multiplex PCR. This sample has about 240,000 clones, with roughly 80% found just once. Material for sequencing was peripheral blood. The receptors come from a woman aged 18-29 years with acute or convalescent COVID-19.

The genes are TRBV7-6 and TRBJ2-7, with 11 bases lining up with TRBD2. CDR3 size: 16 residues. V was clipped by 4 bases and J by 6 bases; unmatched bases: 11. Germline V lookup: CDR1 SGHVS, CDR2 FNYEAQ. The CDR3 loop is CASSYYHGTSGGEQYF. DNA for the CDR3: TGTGCCAGCAGCTACTACCACGGGACTAGCGGAGGCGAGCAGTACTTC.

The chain joins TRBV4-3 to TRBJ2-3; 8 nucleotides agree with TRBD2. Germline-derived CDR1 and CDR2 are LGHNA and YSLEER. With 1 base clipped from V and 5 bases from J, the junction kept 8 bases outside the gene matches. The CDR3 totals 16 residues. CDR3 in amino acids: CASSQGIGGRQDTQYF. The CDR3, as DNA: TGCGCCAGCAGCCAAGGGATTGGCGGGAGGCAAGATACGCAGTATTTT.

This clone turned up a few times. This chain uses TRBV6-5 with TRBJ1-5; possibly TRBD1 for D (5 bases). V was shortened by 6 bases and J by 2 bases, with 11 bases between the two germline ends. Germline loops: CDR1 MNHEY, CDR2 SVGAGI. CDR3 length: 14 residues. The CDR3, as DNA: TGTGCCAGCAGAGGTGGGGCGGGCAATCAGCCCCAGCATTTT. Translated: CASRGGAGNQPQHF.

The V and J genes are TRBV19 and TRBJ2-7, with unresolved D. The CDR3 runs 13 residues. Germline V lookup: CDR1 LNHDA, CDR2 SQIVND (reference sequence). Trimming left V 2 bases short and J 7 bases short, with 12 bases between. DNA of the CDR3: TGTGCCAGTAGTATACCGCTCGGTGCTGAGCAGTACTTC. Translation gives CASSIPLGAEQYF.

This chain joins TRBV7-9 and TRBJ2-1; the D is unclear. The CDR3 is 12 residues long. Trimming took 5 bases from V and 8 from J, leaving 10 bases between them. Germline assignment: CDR1 SEHNR and CDR2 FQNEAQ (reference sequence). Here the CDR3 DNA reads TGTGCCAGCAGCCCCCTGGGCGATGAGCAGTTCTTC. Translated, it gives CASSPLGDEQFF.

The CDR3 protein is CASSETGVTNEKLFF. CDR3 bases: TGTGCCAGCAGTGAAACAGGGGTAACTAATGAAAAACTGTTTTTT. The rearrangement uses TRBV2 and TRBJ1-4; 7 bases line up with TRBD1. CDR3 length equals 15 residues. Germline V gene lookup returns CDR1 SNHLY and CDR2 FYNNEI. Trimming at V came to 2 bases and at J to 1 base, leaving 1 base not matched to a gene.

The rearrangement links TRBV5-1 to TRBJ2-3; no definite D call. The CDR3 length is 17 residues. Germline CDR1 reads SGHRS; CDR2 reads YFSETQ. Trimming stripped 4 bases from V and 2 bases from J, with 20 bases between. The CDR3 coding sequence is TGCGCCAGCAGCGTGGGGATACAGATCCTTTACACAGATACGCAGTATTTT. Encoded protein: CASSVGIQILYTDTQYF. Variable domain in full (rest from reference TRBV5-1 and TRBJ2-3): KAGVTQTPRYLIKTRGQQVTLSCSPISGHRSVSWYQQTPGQGLQFLFEYFSETQRNKGNFPGRFSGRQFSNSRSEMNVSTLELGDSALYLCASSVGIQILYTDTQYFGPGTRLTVL.

The chain recombines TRBV9 with TRBJ2-3; possibly TRBD2 for D (5 bases). CDR3 length: 13 amino acids. Germline V CDR1 and CDR2: SGDLS, YYNGEE. Trimming left V 1 base short and J 6 bases short, with 9 bases between. This CDR3 reads CASSVRGEDTQYF. In DNA, the CDR3 is TGTGCCAGCAGCGTACGGGGTGAGGATACGCAGTATTTT. Supplemented by reference TRBV9 and TRBJ2-3, the full variable domain reads DSGVTQTPKHLITATGQRVTLRCSPRSGDLSVYWYQQSLDQGLQFLIQYYNGEERAKGNILERFSAQQFPDLHSELNLSSLELGDSALYFCASSVRGEDTQYFGPGTRLTVL.

The chain couples TRBV28 to TRBJ1-1; D uncertain. Trimming stripped 4 bases from V and 6 bases from J, with 15 bases between. This CDR3 is built from 14 residues. The germline CDR1 and CDR2 sequences are MDHEN and SYDVKM. The chain's CDR3 is CASSYFRGEAEAFF. CDR3 DNA: TGTGCCAGCAGTTATTTCCGGGGTGAGGCTGAAGCTTTCTTT.

V gene TRBV6-5 combines with J gene TRBJ2-1, with D possibly matching TRBD1 (5 bases). The CDR3 is 15 amino acids. Germline loops: CDR1 MNHEY, CDR2 SVGAGI. With 6 bases removed from V and 7 bases from J, the gap between germline ends came to 19 bases. The chain's CDR3 is CASSQGLAAWNEQFF. DNA for the CDR3: TGTGCCAGCAGCCAGGGTTTGGCGGCGTGGAATGAGCAGTTCTTC.

V and J are TRBV5-1 and TRBJ2-3, with 8 bases identical to TRBD2. The CDR3 covers 17 residues. Germline CDR1 SGHRS, CDR2 YFSETQ. With V trimmed by 4 bases and J by 4 bases, 14 bases remained unmatched. The CDR3 DNA is TGCGCCAGCAGCCGCTGGGGTGGTAGCGGGACCTCAGATACGCAGTATTTT. Amino acids: CASSRWGGSGTSDTQYF. Supplemented by reference TRBV5-1 and TRBJ2-3, the full variable domain reads KAGVTQTPRYLIKTRGQQVTLSCSPISGHRSVSWYQQTPGQGLQFLFEYFSETQRNKGNFPGRFSGRQFSNSRSEMNVSTLELGDSALYLCASSRWGGSGTSDTQYFGPGTRLTVL.

The chain employs TRBV6-5 and TRBJ2-1; TRBD1 matches at 8 bases. This CDR3 is 15 amino acids long. The ends lost 4 bases at V and 5 bases at J; junction bases unmatched: 7. Germline V gene sequence: CDR1 MNHEY, CDR2 SVGAGI. Here the CDR3 reads CASSSGGQGNNEQFF. CDR3 coding DNA: TGTGCCAGCAGTTCCGGCGGACAGGGAAACAATGAGCAGTTCTTC.

The V gene is TRBV4-2, the J gene TRBJ2-2; a possible D gene is TRBD1 (5 bases). This CDR3 comprises 17 residues. Germline lookup yields CDR1 LGHNA and CDR2 YNFKEQ. Between the trimmed V and J ends, which lost 4 bases and 8 bases, there was a span of 23 bases. The CDR3 sequence: CASSPYRIGGTEGELFF. CDR3 bases: TGTGCCAGCAGCCCGTACAGGATAGGTGGCACTGAAGGGGAGCTGTTTTTT.

This rearrangement joins TRBV2 to TRBJ2-7, with 11 bases aligning to TRBD1. Looked up from germline, CDR1 is SNHLY and CDR2 is FYNNEI. This CDR3 region has 12 residues. V lost 7 bases, J lost 6 bases, and 2 bases stayed unmatched. CDR3 DNA: TGTGCCAGCACGGACAGGGGGCGCGAGCAGTACTTC. The encoded protein is CASTDRGREQYF.